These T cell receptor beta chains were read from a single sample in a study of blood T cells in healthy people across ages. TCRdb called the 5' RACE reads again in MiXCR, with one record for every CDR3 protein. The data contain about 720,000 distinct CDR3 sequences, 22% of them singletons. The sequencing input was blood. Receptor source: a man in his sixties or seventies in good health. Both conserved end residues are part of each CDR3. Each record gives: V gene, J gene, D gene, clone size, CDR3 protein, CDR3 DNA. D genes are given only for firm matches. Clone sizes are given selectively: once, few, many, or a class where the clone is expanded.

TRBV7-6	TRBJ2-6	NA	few	CASSPRGQANGANVLTF	TGTGCCAGCAGCCCTCGGGGCCAGGCCAATGGGGCCAACGTCCTGACTTTC
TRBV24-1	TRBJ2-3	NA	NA	CATSDLTDSTDTQYF	TGTGCCACCAGTGACCTGACAGATAGCACAGATACGCAGTATTTT
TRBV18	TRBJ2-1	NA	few	CASSPMGGTYNEQFF	TGTGCCAGCTCACCAATGGGGGGCACCTACAATGAGCAGTTCTTC
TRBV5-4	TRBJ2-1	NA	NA	CASSLVGRDGNEQFF	TGTGCCAGCAGCTTGGTAGGTAGGGACGGCAATGAGCAGTTCTTC
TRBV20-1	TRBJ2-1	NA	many	CSASKGSGIYNEQFF	TGCAGTGCTAGTAAGGGTAGCGGAATTTACAATGAGCAGTTCTTC
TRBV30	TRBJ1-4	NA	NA	CAWKGDHNEKLFF	TGTGCCTGGAAGGGAGACCATAATGAAAAACTGTTTTTT
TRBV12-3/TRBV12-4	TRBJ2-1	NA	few	CASSTPARGEQFF	TGTGCCAGCTCGACTCCCGCGCGAGGTGAGCAGTTCTTC
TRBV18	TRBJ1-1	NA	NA	CASSPLGAGASTEAFF	TGTGCCAGCTCACCATTAGGAGCGGGGGCAAGCACTGAAGCTTTCTTT
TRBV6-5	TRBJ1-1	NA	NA	CASSPEGMIRKAFF	TGTGCCAGCAGCCCGGAGGGGATGATACGAAAAGCTTTCTTT
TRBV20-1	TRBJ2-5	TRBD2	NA	CSADAPRLAGGQETQYF	TGCAGTGCTGATGCCCCTAGACTAGCGGGGGGACAAGAGACCCAGTACTTC
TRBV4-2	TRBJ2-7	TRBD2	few	CACSPALAGGSYEQYF	TGTGCCTGCAGCCCGGCCCTAGCGGGGGGTTCTTACGAGCAGTACTTC
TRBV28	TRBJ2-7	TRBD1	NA	CASSSGGSDEQYF	TGTGCCAGCAGTTCAGGGGGCTCGGACGAGCAGTACTTC
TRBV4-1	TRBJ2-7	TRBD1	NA	CASSQEKTGLTYEQYF	TGCGCCAGCAGCCAAGAAAAGACAGGGCTTACCTACGAGCAGTACTTC
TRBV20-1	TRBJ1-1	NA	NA	CSARDRSDFEAFF	TGCAGTGCTAGAGATCGGTCAGACTTTGAAGCTTTCTTT
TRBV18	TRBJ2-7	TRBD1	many	CASSPGTGGYEQYF	TGTGCCAGCAGCCCCGGGACAGGGGGTTACGAGCAGTACTTC
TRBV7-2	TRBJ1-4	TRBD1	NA	CASSLARGTGNEKLFF	TGTGCCAGCAGCTTAGCGCGTGGGACAGGCAATGAAAAACTGTTTTTT
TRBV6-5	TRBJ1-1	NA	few	CASSYSGQVNTEAFF	TGTGCCAGCAGTTACTCTGGGCAGGTGAACACTGAAGCTTTCTTT
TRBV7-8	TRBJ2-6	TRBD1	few	CASSHRTGHSGANVLTF	TGTGCCAGCAGCCATCGGACAGGGCACTCTGGGGCCAACGTCCTGACTTTC
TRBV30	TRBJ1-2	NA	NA	CASSSFNGYTF	TGTGCCTCCTCCAGTTTCAATGGCTACACCTTC
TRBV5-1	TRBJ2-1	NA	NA	CASSFPSPYNEQFF	TGCGCCAGCAGCTTTCCAAGCCCCTACAATGAGCAGTTCTTC
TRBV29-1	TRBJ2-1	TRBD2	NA	CSVEPGLAYEQFF	TGCAGCGTTGAACCTGGACTAGCGTATGAGCAGTTCTTC
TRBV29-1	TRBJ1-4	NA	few	CSVGGYSNEKLFF	TGCAGCGTTGGAGGGTACAGTAATGAAAAACTGTTTTTT
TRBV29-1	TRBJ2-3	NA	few	CSVDLGATDTQYF	TGCAGCGTTGATTTGGGGGCCACAGATACGCAGTATTTT
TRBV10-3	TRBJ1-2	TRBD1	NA	CAISEWDRNRQGYTF	TGTGCCATCAGTGAATGGGACAGAAATCGACAGGGCTACACCTTC
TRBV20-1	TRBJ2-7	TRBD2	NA	CSTSRWGIAGSSYEQYF	TGCAGCACTAGCAGGTGGGGCATAGCGGGGTCTTCCTACGAGCAGTACTTC
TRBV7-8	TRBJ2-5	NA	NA	CASSFTGFQETQYF	TGTGCCAGCAGCTTTACAGGGTTCCAAGAGACCCAGTACTTC
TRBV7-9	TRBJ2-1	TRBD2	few	CASSLTSGGPLRELQFF	TGTGCCAGCAGCCTGACTAGCGGGGGGCCCCTCCGGGAGTTGCAGTTCTTC
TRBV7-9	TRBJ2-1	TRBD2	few	CASSPKSGGSYNEQFF	TGTGCCAGCAGCCCCAAGAGCGGGGGCTCCTACAATGAGCAGTTCTTC
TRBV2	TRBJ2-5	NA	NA	CASSELGWLAETQYF	TGTGCCAGCAGTGAATTGGGGTGGCTAGCGGAGACCCAGTACTTC
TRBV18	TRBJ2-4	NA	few	CASSPYPVDGAGGNIQYF	TGTGCCAGCTCACCATATCCGGTCGATGGGGCCGGGGGAAACATTCAGTACTTC
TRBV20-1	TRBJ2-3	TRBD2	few	CSARRAGVTDTQYF	TGCAGTGCTAGAAGGGCGGGGGTCACAGATACGCAGTATTTT
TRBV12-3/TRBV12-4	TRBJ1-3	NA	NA	CASRPGRRSGNTIYF	TGTGCCAGCAGGCCGGGACGGCGCTCTGGAAACACCATATATTTT
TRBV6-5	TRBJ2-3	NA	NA	CASSQTQRRGDTQYF	TGTGCCAGCAGCCAGACACAACGGAGGGGGGATACGCAGTATTTT
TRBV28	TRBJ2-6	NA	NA	CASTWGYRGANVLTF	TGTGCCAGCACCTGGGGGTACCGAGGGGCCAACGTCCTGACTTTC
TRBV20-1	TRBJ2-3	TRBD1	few	CSAIPGQGSTDTQYF	TGCAGTGCTATTCCGGGACAGGGAAGCACAGATACGCAGTATTTT
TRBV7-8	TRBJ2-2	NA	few	CASSFKGELFF	TGTGCCAGCAGTTTCAAGGGGGAGCTGTTTTTT
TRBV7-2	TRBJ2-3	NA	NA	CASVRGAVTDTQYF	TGTGCCAGCGTCCGCGGTGCTGTCACAGATACGCAGTATTTT
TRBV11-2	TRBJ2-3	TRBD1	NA	CASSLGTGGGDTQYF	TGTGCCAGCAGCTTAGGGACAGGGGGCGGAGATACGCAGTATTTT
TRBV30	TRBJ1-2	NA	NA	CAWSVGFDYGYTF	TGTGCCTGGAGTGTAGGTTTTGACTATGGCTACACCTTC
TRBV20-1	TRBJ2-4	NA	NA	CSARDRIIAKNIQYF	TGCAGTGCTAGGGACAGAATAATAGCCAAAAACATTCAGTACTTC
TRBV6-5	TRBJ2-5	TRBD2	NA	CASSPAGGRQETQYF	TGTGCCAGCAGCCCAGCGGGGGGCCGACAAGAGACCCAGTACTTC
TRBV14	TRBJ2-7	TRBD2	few	CASSPTSGRISYEQYF	TGTGCCAGCAGCCCAACTAGCGGGAGGATCTCCTACGAGCAGTACTTC
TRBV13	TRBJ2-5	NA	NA	CASWPEPQETQYF	TGTGCCAGCTGGCCGGAACCCCAAGAGACCCAGTACTTC
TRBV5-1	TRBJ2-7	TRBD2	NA	CASSPGPRGGFDEQYF	TGCGCCAGCAGCCCGGGACCCCGCGGGGGATTTGACGAGCAGTACTTC
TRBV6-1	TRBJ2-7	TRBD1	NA	CASTWTGLSYEQYF	TGTGCCAGCACTTGGACAGGGCTCTCCTACGAGCAGTACTTC
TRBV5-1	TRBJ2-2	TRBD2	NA	CASSRTAAGAGELFF	TGCGCCAGCAGCAGAACCGCAGCGGGGGCCGGGGAGCTGTTTTTT
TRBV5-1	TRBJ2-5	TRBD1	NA	CASFRPGGQETQYF	TGCGCCAGCTTCCGTCCAGGGGGCCAAGAGACCCAGTACTTC
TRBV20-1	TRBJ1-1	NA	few	CSARAGGHDEAFF	TGCAGTGCTAGGGCAGGTGGGCATGATGAAGCTTTCTTT
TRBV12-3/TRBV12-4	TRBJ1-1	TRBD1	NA	CASRATGRAEAFF	TGTGCCAGCAGAGCGACAGGGAGGGCTGAAGCTTTCTTT